These T cell receptor beta chains were read from a single sample in a study of tumor-infiltrating lymphocytes in primary liver carcinoma. MiXCR, applied by TCRdb to the multiplex PCR reads, yields one record per CDR3 protein. Of about 200,000 distinct CDR3 sequences in the sample, 85% were seen once. Sequencing was performed on tumor tissue from primary liver carcinoma. Every receptor here comes from a middle-aged man with primary liver carcinoma and hepatitis B virus infection. CDR3s include the opening cysteine and the closing phenylalanine or tryptophan.

v_call: TRBV25-1; cdr3_aa: CASGDGAAFTEAFF
v_call: TRBV29-1; cdr3_aa: CRAMTSGTGTPYERYF
v_call: TRBV19; cdr3_aa: CASSIGGENTEAFF
v_call: TRBV11-2; cdr3_aa: CAGSLREGRTSGLSSYEQYF
v_call: TRBV5-4; cdr3_aa: CTSILFLETQYF
v_call: TRBV5-5; cdr3_aa: CASSFNLNTGELFF
v_call: TRBV15; cdr3_aa: CATSRDSSGLAKNIQYF
v_call: TRBV11-2; cdr3_aa: CAISHVRGGTWELFF
v_call: TRBV4-3; cdr3_aa: CASSPLPVTSGMQDTQYF
v_call: TRBV6-2/TRBV6-3; cdr3_aa: CVSRLAGGTYERYF
v_call: TRBV29-1; cdr3_aa: CSVVGRFNQPQHF
v_call: TRBV6-2/TRBV6-3; cdr3_aa: CACSYQLVSEQFF
v_call: TRBV5-4; cdr3_aa: CASSSDQAIVKETQYF
v_call: TRBV7-3; cdr3_aa: CASSLRRGSEQLF
v_call: TRBV6-2/TRBV6-3; cdr3_aa: CAGKPGGPTSTYEQYF
v_call: TRBV25-1; cdr3_aa: CASSESGAETQYF
v_call: TRBV29-1; cdr3_aa: CSVEVGPARGVYNERFF
v_call: TRBV4-3; cdr3_aa: CASSRQQGGTDTQYF
v_call: TRBV6-2/TRBV6-3; cdr3_aa: CASSYQLVSEQLF
v_call: TRBV24-1; cdr3_aa: CVTSGRDPWETQYF
v_call: TRBV4-2; cdr3_aa: CANSPRVSGLNAEAFF
v_call: TRBV29-1; cdr3_aa: CSVEGRSLAEIYNEQFF
v_call: TRBV11-3; cdr3_aa: CASSFVAGADYNEQFF
v_call: TRBV6-6; cdr3_aa: CASILQSDSYGYTF
v_call: TRBV12-3/TRBV12-4; cdr3_aa: CVSSFGGAVSTGELFF
v_call: TRBV11-2; cdr3_aa: CVNSLVGVTGSNQPQHF
v_call: TRBV29-1; cdr3_aa: CSVTDPETQETQCF
v_call: TRBV29-1; cdr3_aa: CSAGGEANQSQHF
v_call: TRBV5-6; cdr3_aa: CASSNDGRGSYNEQFF
v_call: TRBV12-3/TRBV12-4; cdr3_aa: CVISLQGGSYEQYF
v_call: TRBV4-1; cdr3_aa: CASSQSGDGYSF
v_call: TRBV29-1; cdr3_aa: CSVSGQREVQYF
v_call: TRBV5-1; cdr3_aa: CASSSRGRQNTAAFF
v_call: TRBV12-3/TRBV12-4; cdr3_aa: CARSLSDRGEQYF
v_call: TRBV7-9; cdr3_aa: CASSFAGTANQPRHF
v_call: TRBV11-1; cdr3_aa: CASGSGGCSVGARTDTQYF
v_call: TRBV25-1; cdr3_aa: CASSEGGSYEQYF
v_call: TRBV6-8; cdr3_aa: CARRVVAEESQYF
v_call: TRBV10-2; cdr3_aa: CASTHITWELFF
v_call: TRBV15; cdr3_aa: CATSPPWGRTYEQYF
v_call: TRBV2; cdr3_aa: CASSGTSGIREQFF
v_call: TRBV28; cdr3_aa: CASRGQGLTNYGYTF
v_call: TRBV6-6; cdr3_aa: CASSPEACEQYF
v_call: TRBV11-2; cdr3_aa: CVSSLDPGETSIDTQYF
v_call: TRBV4-3; cdr3_aa: CASSQEADYEQYF
v_call: TRBV20-1; cdr3_aa: CSATLTDTQYF
v_call: TRBV6-5; cdr3_aa: CASSYMGDLEAFF
v_call: TRBV4-2; cdr3_aa: CVSSQARGQGNNEQFF
v_call: TRBV9; cdr3_aa: CASSVGDAKEKLFF
v_call: TRBV28; cdr3_aa: CAGSSPGTPRAPEQNF
v_call: TRBV29-1; cdr3_aa: CSAELAGGFYNEQFF
v_call: TRBV11-2; cdr3_aa: CVSSTDSDTGKLFF
v_call: TRBV28; cdr3_aa: CASSRGPFNKQFF
v_call: TRBV5-6; cdr3_aa: CASSANLRETQYF
v_call: TRBV11-2; cdr3_aa: CVSSVGRGVGYTF
v_call: TRBV12-3/TRBV12-4; cdr3_aa: CVSSHSGRYYNEQFF
v_call: TRBV12-3/TRBV12-4; cdr3_aa: CASIYDQRRGYTF
v_call: TRBV2; cdr3_aa: CASKNTLGKETQYF
v_call: TRBV6-1; cdr3_aa: CASTSVERTSGSNEQFF
v_call: TRBV29-1; cdr3_aa: CSVGAGWVMNTESFF